This TCR beta chain was captured in a study of vaccination and CD4 T cells after COVID-19. Study-wide context: The authors used overlapping spike peptides from SARS-CoV-2, HCoV-NL63, HCoV-OC43 and HCoV-229E to stimulate cells.

Treatment: roughly ten-day PBMC culture with coronavirus spike peptide pools or control peptides (ViraFEST assay). Unexposed donor CD4+ T cells predated the COVID-19 pandemic, collected 2011-2018. The authors replaced half the medium with fresh IL-2 medium on days 3 and 7. An Oncomine TCR Beta short-read assay was used to sequence the DNA from cultured CD4+ T cells. From cultured CD4+ T cells, genomic DNA was extracted. TCRdb used MiXCR to reprocess the PCR reads, holding one entry per CDR3 protein. The sample has some 8,100 distinct CDR3 sequences, around 45% seen once. On this clonotype: Its antigen is not identified.

Germline CDR1 reads DFQATT; CDR2 reads SNEGSKA (reference sequence). V gave up 6 bases and J gave up 3 bases, with 18 bases separating them. The CDR3 consists of 14 residues. Material: CD4+ T cells from blood, cultured in vitro. The rearrangement uses TRBV20-1 and TRBJ2-7, with D possibly matching TRBD1 (6 bases). This receptor was obtained from a human donor in good health. Written as DNA, the CDR3 is TGCAGTGCCCAGGCGGCTAAAGGGGGCTACGAGCAGTACTTC. This codes for CSAQAAKGGYEQYF.